This T cell receptor beta chain is from a study of T cells after yellow fever vaccination. Study context: Low-cell-number fractions underwent preparation using SMART-Seq v4 Ultra Low Input.

Overall study findings and caveats: The booster response re-showed most primary clones: approximately 95% CD4, approximately 85% CD8. Clonotypes found in both CD4 and CD8 compartments made up a small share.

This clonotype was recorded a few times. The antigen is unknown. The 5'RACE template-switching step produced TCR cDNA and added a universal primer site and UMIs. TCRdb re-analysed the 5' RACE reads in MiXCR, keeping a single row per CDR3 protein. The data contain 100,000 to 150,000 distinct CDR3 sequences, about 8.8% of them singletons. Germline CDR1 MNHEY, CDR2 SVGEGT. This CDR3 has 14 amino acids. Trimming took 2 bases from V and 7 from J, leaving 14 bases between them. The chain is built from TRBV6-2 or TRBV6-3 and TRBJ1-1; D is unclear. This specimen was CD8+ T cells sorted from PBMCs, taken on the day of the yellow fever booster vaccination. The clonotype was recovered from a man younger than 35 who received the YFV17D yellow fever vaccine. In DNA form, the CDR3 reads TGTGCCAGCAGTTACAACCCCTACAGCGGTGAAGCTTTCTTT. Protein: CASSYNPYSGEAFF.